The sequence of this T cell receptor (beta chain) was determined in a study of early T cells in non-severe SARS-CoV-2 infection. The sample holds a few counts of this clonotype. TCRdb re-derived calls from the 5' RACE reads in MiXCR, one entry per CDR3 protein. Of roughly 63,000 distinct CDR3 sequences detected, 9.5% to 15% appear once; the ten largest clones hold over 3%. V shed 8 bases, J shed 5 bases, and the junction held 8 bases outside the gene matches. This CDR3 spans 14 amino acids. Germline lookup yields CDR1 MDHEN and CDR2 SYDVKM. The receptor was isolated from an adult who was a healthcare worker with PCR-confirmed SARS-CoV-2 infection or an uninfected control (not recorded which). Sequenced material: whole blood. The V and J genes are TRBV28 and TRBJ2-2; 7 nucleotides line up with TRBD2. The CDR3 region is CASFGRGMTGELFF. The CDR3 DNA is TGTGCCAGCTTTGGGAGGGGTATGACCGGGGAGCTGTTTTTT.